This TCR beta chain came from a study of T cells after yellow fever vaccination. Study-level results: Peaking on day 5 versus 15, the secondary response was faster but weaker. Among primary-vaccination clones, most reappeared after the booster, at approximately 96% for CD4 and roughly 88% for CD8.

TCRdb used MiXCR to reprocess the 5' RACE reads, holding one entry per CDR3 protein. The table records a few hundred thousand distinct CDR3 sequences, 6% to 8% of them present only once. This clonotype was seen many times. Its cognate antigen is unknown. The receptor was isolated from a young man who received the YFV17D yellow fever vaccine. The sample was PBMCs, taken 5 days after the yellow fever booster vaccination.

For the CDR3, the DNA is TGCGCCAGCAGACCTACAGGGGGATATGGCTACACCTTC. It codes for CASRPTGGYGYTF. V usage is TRBV4-3 and J usage is TRBJ1-2; TRBD1 agrees at 8 bases. CDR3 size: 13 residues. Trimming removed 6 bases from V and 5 bases from J; junction bases left unmatched: 5. Germline V gene data show CDR1 as LGHNA and CDR2 as YSLEER.